This T cell receptor beta chain is drawn from a study of blood T cell repertoires in COVID-19. Study summary: In each case, the material was cDNA or gDNA derived from T cells, B-cell-depleted T cells, or PBMCs.

Per the study methods: Amplification from reference gene primers served as the basis for estimated nucleated cell counts. Clones were sequenced by immunoSEQ multiplex PCR, and TCRdb holds only the in-frame ones, with some missing. That table furnishes V, J and clone size, whereas the DNA furnished D and trimming. The table includes about 200,000 clones, approximately 84% detected once. V lost 7 bases and J lost 0; bases outside the gene matches: 7. The CDR3 is 15 residues long. The germline V gene has CDR1 KGHDR and CDR2 SFDVKD. This receptor was identified in a human donor with acute or convalescent COVID-19. The donor label of this sample is uncertain. The chain has TRBV24-1 and TRBJ1-1, with TRBD1 matching over 7 bases. The sample taken for sequencing was peripheral blood. This CDR3 is CATSANRGLNTEAFF. Here the CDR3 DNA reads TGTGCCACCAGCGCTAACAGGGGTTTGAACACTGAAGCTTTCTTT.